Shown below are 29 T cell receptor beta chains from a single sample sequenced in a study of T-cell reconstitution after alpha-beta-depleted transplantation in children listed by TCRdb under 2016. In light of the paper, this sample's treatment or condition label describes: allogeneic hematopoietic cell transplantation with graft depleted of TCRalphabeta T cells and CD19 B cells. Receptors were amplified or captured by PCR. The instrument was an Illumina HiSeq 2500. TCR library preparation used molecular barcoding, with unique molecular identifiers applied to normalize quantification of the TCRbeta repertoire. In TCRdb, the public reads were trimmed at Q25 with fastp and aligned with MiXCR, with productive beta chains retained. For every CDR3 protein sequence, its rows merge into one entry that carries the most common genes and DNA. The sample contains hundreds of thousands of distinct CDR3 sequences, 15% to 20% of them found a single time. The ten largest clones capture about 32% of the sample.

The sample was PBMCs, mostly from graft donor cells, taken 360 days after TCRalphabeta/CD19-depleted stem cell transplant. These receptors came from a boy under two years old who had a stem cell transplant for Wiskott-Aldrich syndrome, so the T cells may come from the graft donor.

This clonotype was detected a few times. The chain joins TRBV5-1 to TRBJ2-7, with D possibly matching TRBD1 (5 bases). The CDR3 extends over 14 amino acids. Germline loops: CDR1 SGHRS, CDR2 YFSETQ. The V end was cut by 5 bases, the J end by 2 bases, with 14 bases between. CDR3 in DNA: TGCGCCAGCAGGCCGGACACTTCCCCCTACGAGCAGTACTTC. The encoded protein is CASRPDTSPYEQYF.

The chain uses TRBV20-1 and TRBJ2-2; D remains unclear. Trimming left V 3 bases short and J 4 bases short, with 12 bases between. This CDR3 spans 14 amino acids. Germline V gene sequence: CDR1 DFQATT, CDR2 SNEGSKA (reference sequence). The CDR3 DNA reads TGCAGTGCTAGTGCAGCGTGGGGCACCGGGGAGCTGTTTTTT. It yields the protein CSASAAWGTGELFF.

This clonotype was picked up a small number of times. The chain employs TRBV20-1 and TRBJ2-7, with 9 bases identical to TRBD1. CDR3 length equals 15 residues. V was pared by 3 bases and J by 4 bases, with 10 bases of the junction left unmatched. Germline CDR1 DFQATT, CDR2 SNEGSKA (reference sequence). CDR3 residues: CSARVGTGSLYEQYF. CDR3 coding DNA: TGCAGTGCTAGGGTAGGGACAGGGAGTCTTTACGAGCAGTACTTC.

As DNA, the CDR3 is TGTGCCAGCAGCGACCGACAGAGGGGTTCCTCCTACAATGAGCAGTTCTTC. Protein product: CASSDRQRGSSYNEQFF. The gene calls are TRBV7-8 and TRBJ2-1; perhaps D is TRBD1 or TRBD2 (5 bases each). V lost 5 bases and J lost 0, with 17 bases in between. The CDR3 has 17 residues. From germline, CDR1 is SGHVS and CDR2 FQNEAQ.

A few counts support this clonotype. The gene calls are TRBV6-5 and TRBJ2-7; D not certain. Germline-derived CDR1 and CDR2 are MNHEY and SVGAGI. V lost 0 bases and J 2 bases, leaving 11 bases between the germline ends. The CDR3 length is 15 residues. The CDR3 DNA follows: TGTGCCAGCAGTTACTCGAATCTTATGGCCTACGAGCAGTACTTC. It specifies CASSYSNLMAYEQYF.

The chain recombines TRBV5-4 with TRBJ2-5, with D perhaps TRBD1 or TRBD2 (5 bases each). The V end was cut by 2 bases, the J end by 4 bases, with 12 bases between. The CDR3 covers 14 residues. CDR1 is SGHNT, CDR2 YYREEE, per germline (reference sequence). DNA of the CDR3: TGTGCCAGCAGCTTCACCGGGACCCGAGAGACCCAGTACTTC. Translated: CASSFTGTRETQYF.

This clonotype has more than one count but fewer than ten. This CDR3 is CASSPGGWGYTF. The CDR3 DNA reads as TGTGCCAGCAGTCCAGGGGGCTGGGGCTACACCTTC. This rearrangement joins TRBV6-5 to TRBJ1-2; TRBD1 matches 8 bases. Trimming took 5 bases from V and 8 from J; bases not matched to a gene: 4. This CDR3 contains 12 residues. The germline V gene has CDR1 MNHEY and CDR2 SVGAGI.

The CDR3 coding sequence is TGTGCCAGCAACCCCCCCCTGTGGGACACCGGGGAGCTGTTTTTT. Encoded protein: CASNPPLWDTGELFF. This chain links TRBV9 with TRBJ2-2; no definite D call. Germline V gives CDR1 SGDLS, CDR2 YYNGEE. The CDR3 extends over 15 amino acids. Trimming took 6 bases from V and 3 from J, leaving 15 bases between them.

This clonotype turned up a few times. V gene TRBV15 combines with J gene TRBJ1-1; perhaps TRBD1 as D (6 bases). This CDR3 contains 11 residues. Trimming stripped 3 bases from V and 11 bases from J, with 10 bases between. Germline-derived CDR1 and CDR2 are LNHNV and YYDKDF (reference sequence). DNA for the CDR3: TGTGCCACCAGCAGGGGGGCGGGGGCTTTCTTT. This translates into CATSRGAGAFF.

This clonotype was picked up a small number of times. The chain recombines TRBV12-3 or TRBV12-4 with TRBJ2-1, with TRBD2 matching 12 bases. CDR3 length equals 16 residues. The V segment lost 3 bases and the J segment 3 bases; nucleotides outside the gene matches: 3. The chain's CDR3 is CASSLLAGGNYNEQFF. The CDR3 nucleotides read TGTGCCAGCAGTTTGCTAGCGGGGGGGAACTACAATGAGCAGTTCTTC.

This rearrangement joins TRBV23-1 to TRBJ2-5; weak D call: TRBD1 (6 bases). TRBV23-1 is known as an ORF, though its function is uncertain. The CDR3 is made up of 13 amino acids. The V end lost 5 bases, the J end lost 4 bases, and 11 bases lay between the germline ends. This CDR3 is CASSTYRVETQYF. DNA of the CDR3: TGCGCCAGCAGTACCTACAGGGTAGAGACCCAGTACTTC.

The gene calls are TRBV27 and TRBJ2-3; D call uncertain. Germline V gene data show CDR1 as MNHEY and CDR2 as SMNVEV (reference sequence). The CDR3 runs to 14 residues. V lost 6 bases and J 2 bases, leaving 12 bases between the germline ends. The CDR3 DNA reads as TGTGCCAGCAGCCGCCTAGGCCCCACAGATACGCAGTATTTT. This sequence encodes CASSRLGPTDTQYF.

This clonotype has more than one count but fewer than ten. The CDR3 region has the DNA TGCAGCGTTGTTGGGGGGACTAGCGGGAGGGACTCCTACAATGAGCAGTTCTTC. Protein product: CSVVGGTSGRDSYNEQFF. The chain is built from TRBV29-1 and TRBJ2-1; 16 bases match TRBD2. V lost 4 bases, J lost 0 bases, and 6 bases stayed unmatched. The CDR3 contains 18 residues. CDR1 SQVTM and CDR2 ANQGSEA come from the germline V gene.

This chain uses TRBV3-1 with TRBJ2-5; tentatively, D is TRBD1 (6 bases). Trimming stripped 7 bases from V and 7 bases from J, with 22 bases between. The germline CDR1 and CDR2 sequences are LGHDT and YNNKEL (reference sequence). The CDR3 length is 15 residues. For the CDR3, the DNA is TGTGCCAGCACCAAAGATTTAAGGCGAGGGGGGACCCAGTACTTC. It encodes CASTKDLRRGGTQYF.

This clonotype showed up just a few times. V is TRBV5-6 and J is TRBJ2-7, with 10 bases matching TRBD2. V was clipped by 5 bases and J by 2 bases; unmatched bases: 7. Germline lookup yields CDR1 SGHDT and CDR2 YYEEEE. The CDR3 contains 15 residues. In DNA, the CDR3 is TGTGCCAGCAGACCCGCCCTAGCGGGGGCCTACGAGCAGTACTTC. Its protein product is CASRPALAGAYEQYF.

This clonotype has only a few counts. CDR3 amino acids: CATSDFNLGETQYF. CDR3 sequence (DNA): TGTGCCACCAGTGATTTCAACTTAGGAGAGACCCAGTACTTC. The chain links TRBV24-1 to TRBJ2-5; no definite D call. Germline CDR1 is KGHDR and CDR2 is SFDVKD. This CDR3 has 14 amino acids. With 1 base removed from V and 4 bases from J, the gap between germline ends came to 9 bases.

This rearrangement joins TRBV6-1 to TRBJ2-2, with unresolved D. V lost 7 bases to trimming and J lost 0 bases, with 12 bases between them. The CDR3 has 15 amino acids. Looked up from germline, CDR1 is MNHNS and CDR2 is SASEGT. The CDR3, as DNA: TGTGCCAGCACCTTACCCCCGGCGAACACCGGGGAGCTGTTTTTT. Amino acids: CASTLPPANTGELFF.

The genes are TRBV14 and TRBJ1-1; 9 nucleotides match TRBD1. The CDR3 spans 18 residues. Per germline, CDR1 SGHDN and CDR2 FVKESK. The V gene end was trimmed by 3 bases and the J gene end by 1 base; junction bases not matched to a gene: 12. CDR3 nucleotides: TGTGCCAGCAGCCACGGGGGGATTACAGGGGGCTGGAACACTGAAGCTTTCTTT. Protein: CASSHGGITGGWNTEAFF.

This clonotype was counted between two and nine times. The CDR3 region is CASSRVGGRTYEQYF. Written as DNA, the CDR3 is TGTGCCAGCAGCCGGGTCGGGGGGAGGACCTACGAGCAGTACTTC. The chain links TRBV3-1 to TRBJ2-7, with TRBD2 matching 7 bases. This CDR3 region has 15 residues. Germline CDR1 and CDR2: LGHDT and YNNKEL (reference sequence). The V and J ends lost 4 bases and 2 bases, in that order; junction bases with no gene match: 8.

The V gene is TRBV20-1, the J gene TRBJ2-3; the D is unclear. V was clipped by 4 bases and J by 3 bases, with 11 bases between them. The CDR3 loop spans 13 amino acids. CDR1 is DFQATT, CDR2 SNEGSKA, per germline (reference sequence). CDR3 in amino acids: CSANPPYTDTQYF. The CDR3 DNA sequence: TGCAGTGCTAACCCCCCTTATACAGATACGCAGTATTTT.

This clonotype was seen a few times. The chain's CDR3 is CASSWDRGGGTEAFF. CDR3 in DNA: TGCGCCAGCAGCTGGGACAGGGGTGGCGGCACTGAAGCTTTCTTT. V gene TRBV5-1 combines with J gene TRBJ1-1; TRBD1 matches at 10 bases. The length of the CDR3 is 15 residues. Losses at the gene ends were 3 bases for V and 4 bases for J; bases not matched to a gene: 6. CDR1 is SGHRS, CDR2 YFSETQ, per germline.

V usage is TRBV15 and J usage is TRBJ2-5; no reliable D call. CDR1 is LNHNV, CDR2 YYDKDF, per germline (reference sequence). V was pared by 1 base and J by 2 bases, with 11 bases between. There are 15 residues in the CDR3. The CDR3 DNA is TGTGCCACCAGCAGAGGGCCGGGCGGACAAGAGACCCAGTACTTC. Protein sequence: CATSRGPGGQETQYF.

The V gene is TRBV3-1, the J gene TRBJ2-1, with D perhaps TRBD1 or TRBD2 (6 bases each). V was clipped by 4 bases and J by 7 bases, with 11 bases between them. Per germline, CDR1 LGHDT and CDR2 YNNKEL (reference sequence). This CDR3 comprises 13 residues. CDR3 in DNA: TGTGCCAGCAGCCGCGGGACAAAGAATGAGCAGTTCTTC. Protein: CASSRGTKNEQFF.

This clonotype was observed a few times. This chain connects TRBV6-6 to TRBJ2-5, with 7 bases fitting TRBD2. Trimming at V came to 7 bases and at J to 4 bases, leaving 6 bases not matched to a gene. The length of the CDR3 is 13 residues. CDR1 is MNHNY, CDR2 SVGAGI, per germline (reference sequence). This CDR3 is CASKAGEGETQYF. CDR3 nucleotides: TGTGCCAGCAAGGCGGGAGAAGGAGAGACCCAGTACTTC.

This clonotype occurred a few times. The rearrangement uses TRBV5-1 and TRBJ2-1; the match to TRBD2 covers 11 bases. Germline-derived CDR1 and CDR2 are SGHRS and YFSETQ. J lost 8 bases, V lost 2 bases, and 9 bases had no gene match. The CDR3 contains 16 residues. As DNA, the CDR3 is TGCGCCAGCAGCTTCATCATAGCGGGAGGGCCGGATGAGCAGTTCTTC. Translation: CASSFIIAGGPDEQFF.

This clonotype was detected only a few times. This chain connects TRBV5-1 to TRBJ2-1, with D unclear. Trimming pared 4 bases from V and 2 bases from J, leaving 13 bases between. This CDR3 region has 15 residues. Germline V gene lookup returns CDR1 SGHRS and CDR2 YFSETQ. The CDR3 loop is CASSRPSAAYNEQFF. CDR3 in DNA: TGCGCCAGCAGCCGACCGTCGGCCGCCTACAATGAGCAGTTCTTC. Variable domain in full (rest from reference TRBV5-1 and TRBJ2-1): KAGVTQTPRYLIKTRGQQVTLSCSPISGHRSVSWYQQTPGQGLQFLFEYFSETQRNKGNFPGRFSGRQFSNSRSEMNVSTLELGDSALYLCASSRPSAAYNEQFFGPGTRLTVL.

The DNA for the CDR3 is TGTGCCAGCGGCTATGGGGCTAACACCGGGGAGCTGTTTTTT. Its translation: CASGYGANTGELFF. This sequence joins TRBV12-3 or TRBV12-4 and TRBJ2-2; D is possibly TRBD1 (5 bases). The CDR3 is made up of 14 amino acids. V was shortened by 8 bases and J by 2 bases, with 12 bases between the two germline ends.

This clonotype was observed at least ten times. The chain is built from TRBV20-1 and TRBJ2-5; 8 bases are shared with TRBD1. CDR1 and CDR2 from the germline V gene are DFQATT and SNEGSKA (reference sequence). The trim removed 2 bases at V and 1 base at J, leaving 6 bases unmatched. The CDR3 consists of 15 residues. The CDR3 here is CSARRTGLPQETQYF. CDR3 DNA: TGCAGTGCTAGAAGGACAGGGCTTCCCCAAGAGACCCAGTACTTC.

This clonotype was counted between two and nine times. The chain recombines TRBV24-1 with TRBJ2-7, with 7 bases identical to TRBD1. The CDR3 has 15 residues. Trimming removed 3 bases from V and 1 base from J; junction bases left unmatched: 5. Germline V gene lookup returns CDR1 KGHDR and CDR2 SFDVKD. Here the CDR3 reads CATSDGTALSYEQYF. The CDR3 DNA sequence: TGTGCCACCAGTGATGGGACAGCCCTATCCTACGAGCAGTACTTC.